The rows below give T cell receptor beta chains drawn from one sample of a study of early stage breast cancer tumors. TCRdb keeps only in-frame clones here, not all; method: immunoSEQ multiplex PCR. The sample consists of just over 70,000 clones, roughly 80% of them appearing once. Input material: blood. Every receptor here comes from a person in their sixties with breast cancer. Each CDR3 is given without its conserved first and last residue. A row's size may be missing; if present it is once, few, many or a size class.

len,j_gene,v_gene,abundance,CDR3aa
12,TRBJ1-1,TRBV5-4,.,ASSSPGPNTEAF
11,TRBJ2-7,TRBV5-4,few,ASSHIGEGEQY
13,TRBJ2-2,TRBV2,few,ASTGTVGRTGELF
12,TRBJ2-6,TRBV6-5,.,ATRDRAGANVLT
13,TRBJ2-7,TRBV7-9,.,ASSLVAGALEEQY
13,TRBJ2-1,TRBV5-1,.,ASSLVVGDRNEQF
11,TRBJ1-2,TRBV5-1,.,ASSWTGSDGYT
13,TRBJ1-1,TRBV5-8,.,ASSPGQGLSTEAF
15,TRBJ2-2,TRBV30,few,AWSVGGRVSGTGELF
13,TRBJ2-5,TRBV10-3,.,AISEVAIPGETQY
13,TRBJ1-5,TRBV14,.,ASRGRNHSNQPQH
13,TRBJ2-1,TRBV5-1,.,ASSLAQPPYNEQF
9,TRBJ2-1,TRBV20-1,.,SASVPPPQF
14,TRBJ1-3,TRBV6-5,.,ASSYSGVSSGNTIY
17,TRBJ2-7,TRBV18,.,ASSPLGPGSSGGVYEQY
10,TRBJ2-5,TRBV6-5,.,ASHRAEETQY
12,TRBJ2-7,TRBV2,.,ASNAGLAMAEQY
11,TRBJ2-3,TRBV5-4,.,ASSPWGRGRQY
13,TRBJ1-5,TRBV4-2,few,ASSQEGAGERTQH
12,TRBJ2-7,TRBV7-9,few,ASSQMGQAGEQY
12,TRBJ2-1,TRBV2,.,ASRGSAQVNEQF
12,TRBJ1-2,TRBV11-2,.,ASSLERQSGGYT
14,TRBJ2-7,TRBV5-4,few,ASSRGTGQLPYEQY
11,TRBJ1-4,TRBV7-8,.,ASTSRARGELF
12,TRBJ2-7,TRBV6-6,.,ASSLGGGRYEQY
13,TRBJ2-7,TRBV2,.,ASRRLAGGPGEQY
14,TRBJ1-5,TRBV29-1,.,SVTGGNRYSNQPQH
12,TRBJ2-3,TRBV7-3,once,ASSGRDPTDTQY
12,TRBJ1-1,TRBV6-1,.,ASSPTGDPAEAF
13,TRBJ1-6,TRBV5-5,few,ASSYTDGGGSPLH
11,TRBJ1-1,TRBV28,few,ASSPWAGLVAF
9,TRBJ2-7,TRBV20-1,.,SARDSYEQY
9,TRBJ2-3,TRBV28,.,ASSLGDTQY
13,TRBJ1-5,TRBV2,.,ASSEDQDRNQPQH
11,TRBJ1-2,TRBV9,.,ASSVASGGRYT
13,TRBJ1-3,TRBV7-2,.,ASSRTGGSGNTIY
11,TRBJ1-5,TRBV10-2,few,ASSGSTNQPQH
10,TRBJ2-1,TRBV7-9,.,ASSLEWPSQF
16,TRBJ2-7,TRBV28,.,ASSLGTGTSGGRYEQY
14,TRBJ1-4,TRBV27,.,ASSRVSGLFLEKLF
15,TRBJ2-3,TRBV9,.,ASSVDPAGGLTDTQY
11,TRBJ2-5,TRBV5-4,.,ASRGGGGATQY
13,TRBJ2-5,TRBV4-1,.,ASKNKGQGSETQY
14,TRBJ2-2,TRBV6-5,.,ASSYSSFGQPGELF
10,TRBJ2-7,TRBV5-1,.,ASSLGPAEQY
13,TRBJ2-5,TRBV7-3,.,ASSLGVGVLETQY
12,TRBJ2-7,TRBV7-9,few,ASSRDRWMFEQY
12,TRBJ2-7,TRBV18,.,ASSPGPGVAEQY
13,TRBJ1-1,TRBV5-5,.,ASSLVVVGNTEAF
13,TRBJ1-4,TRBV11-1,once,ASSPRDRTNEKLF
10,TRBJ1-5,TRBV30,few,AWSQGDQPQH
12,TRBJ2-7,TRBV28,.,ASRTPGQGREQY